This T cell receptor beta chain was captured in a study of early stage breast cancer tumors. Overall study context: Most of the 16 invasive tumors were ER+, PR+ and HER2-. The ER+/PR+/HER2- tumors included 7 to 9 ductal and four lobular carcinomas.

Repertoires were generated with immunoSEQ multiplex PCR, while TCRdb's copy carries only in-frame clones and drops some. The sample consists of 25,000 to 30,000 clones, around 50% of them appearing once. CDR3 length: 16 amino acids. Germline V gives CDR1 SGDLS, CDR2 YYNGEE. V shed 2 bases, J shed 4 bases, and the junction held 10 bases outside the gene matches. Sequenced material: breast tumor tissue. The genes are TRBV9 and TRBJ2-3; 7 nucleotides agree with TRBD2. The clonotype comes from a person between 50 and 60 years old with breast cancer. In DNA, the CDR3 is TGTGCCAGCAGCGTCGGGGAGGGTAGTAGATCAGATACGCAGTATTTT. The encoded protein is CASSVGEGSRSDTQYF.